These 20 T cell receptor beta chains were sequenced from one sample in a study of blood T cell repertoires in COVID-19. The protocol was immunoSEQ multiplex PCR, while the TCRdb copy is restricted to in-frame clones and leaves out a portion. The top ten clones hold roughly 5% of a sample with around 200,000 clones, around 80% of them seen once. The sample taken for sequencing was peripheral blood. The receptors were gathered from a human donor in a cohort sampled during active COVID-19.

The chain recombines TRBV3-1 (or the pseudogene TRBV3-2) with TRBJ2-7; 8 bases line up with TRBD2. The CDR3 consists of 15 residues. Germline CDR1 and CDR2: LGHDT and YNNKEL (reference sequence). Trimming removed 3 bases from V and 7 bases from J; junction bases left unmatched: 11. CDR3 DNA: TGTGCCAGCAGCCAGGACACTACTAGCGGTGGGGAGCAGTACTTC. It yields the protein CASSQDTTSGGEQYF.

This clone has only one observation. This rearrangement joins TRBV6-6 to TRBJ1-1, with 10 bases lining up with TRBD1. Trimming took 7 bases from V and 5 from J; bases not matched to a gene: 4. The CDR3 runs to 13 residues. Germline V gives CDR1 MNHNY, CDR2 SVGAGI (reference sequence). The CDR3 region is CASTPDRGTEAFF. The CDR3 region has the DNA TGTGCCAGCACCCCGGACAGGGGGACTGAAGCTTTCTTT.

This rearrangement joins TRBV28 to TRBJ1-1; D possibly corresponds to TRBD1 (6 bases). The CDR3 sequence is 17 residues long. V lost 6 bases, J lost 1 base, and 21 bases lay in between. CDR1 is MDHEN, CDR2 SYDVKM, per germline. The CDR3 DNA is TGTGCCAGCAGCCCAAGGGGGGGGAAGGGCCCGAACACTGAAGCTTTCTTT. Translation gives CASSPRGGKGPNTEAFF.

This clone was picked up a small number of times. The genes are TRBV30 and TRBJ1-6; the D is unclear. This CDR3 contains 13 residues. Per the germline V gene, CDR1 is GTSNPN and CDR2 is SVGIG (reference sequence). The CDR3 DNA follows: TGTGCTTTGTCGGTCAGTCGGGGTTCACCCCTCCACTTT. Translated: CALSVSRGSPLHF.

This clone was observed once. The rearrangement joins TRBV5-4 to TRBJ1-5; 8 nucleotides line up with TRBD1. V dropped 3 bases and J dropped 4; count of bases not matched to a gene: 3. Germline loops: CDR1 SGHNT, CDR2 YYREEE (reference sequence). CDR3 length equals 14 residues. The CDR3 DNA reads as TGTGCCAGCAGCTCCGACAGGGGTAATCAGCCCCAGCATTTT. This gives the protein CASSSDRGNQPQHF.

V gene TRBV28 combines with J gene TRBJ2-5, with D tentatively TRBD1 (5 bases). Looked up from germline, CDR1 is MDHEN and CDR2 is SYDVKM. With 2 bases removed from V and 1 base from J, the gap between germline ends came to 11 bases. The CDR3 extends over 15 amino acids. The CDR3 here is CASSLQGTRQETQYF. DNA for the CDR3: TGTGCCAGCAGTTTACAGGGAACTCGCCAAGAGACCCAGTACTTC.

This clone has only one observation. The V and J genes are TRBV30 and TRBJ1-6; no clear D gene. Germline V gene sequence: CDR1 GTSNPN, CDR2 SVGIG (reference sequence). Trimming took 2 bases from V and 0 from J, leaving 8 bases between them. The CDR3 has 15 residues. CDR3 residues: CAWSPVSSYNSPLHF. CDR3 DNA: TGTGCCTGGAGTCCGGTTAGCTCCTATAATTCACCCCTCCACTTT.

A single count supports this clone. V usage is TRBV24-1 and J usage is TRBJ2-1; 7 bases line up with TRBD2. The J segment lost 3 bases and the V segment lost 5 bases, leaving 0 bases of the junction unmatched. The CDR3 runs 13 residues. Germline CDR1 KGHDR, CDR2 SFDVKD. The CDR3 loop reads CATSGDYYNEQFF. CDR3 DNA: TGTGCCACCAGTGGGGACTACTACAATGAGCAGTTCTTC.

This clone was seen only once. The chain uses TRBV3-1 (or the pseudogene TRBV3-2) and TRBJ1-2; D is unresolved. V shed 4 bases and J shed 2 bases, with 11 bases lying between them. This CDR3 has 14 amino acids. Germline CDR1 reads LGHDT; CDR2 reads YNNKEL (reference sequence). The CDR3 region has the DNA TGTGCCAGCAGCCTCAGAGCCAGGAACTATGGCTACACCTTC. It translates to CASSLRARNYGYTF.

The V call is TRBV4-3, the J call TRBJ1-1; no definite D call. This CDR3 contains 14 residues. Germline V CDR1 and CDR2: LGHNA, YSLEER. The V end lost 1 base, the J end lost 5 bases, and 11 bases lay between the germline ends. CDR3 protein: CASSQAEGWTEAFF. The CDR3 DNA reads as TGCGCCAGCAGCCAAGCGGAGGGATGGACTGAAGCTTTCTTT.

This clone was picked up a small number of times. The gene calls are TRBV9 and TRBJ2-1; 7 bases align to TRBD2. Germline-derived CDR1 and CDR2 are SGDLS and YYNGEE. There are 18 residues in the CDR3. The J segment lost 0 bases and the V segment lost 0 bases, leaving 9 bases of the junction unmatched. CDR3 residues: CASSVGSGPQSSYNEQFF. The DNA of the CDR3 is TGTGCCAGCAGCGTAGGTAGCGGGCCTCAAAGCTCCTACAATGAGCAGTTCTTC.

This clone was seen only a few times. The rearrangement uses TRBV30 and TRBJ1-2, with D possibly TRBD1 on 6 matching bases. Trimming removed 4 bases at V and 2 bases at J, with 11 bases between. The germline CDR1 and CDR2 sequences are GTSNPN and SVGIG (reference sequence). The CDR3 covers 13 residues. This chain's CDR3 is CAWNQGSNYGYTF. DNA of the CDR3: TGTGCCTGGAATCAGGGGAGCAACTATGGCTACACCTTC.

This rearrangement joins TRBV5-1 to TRBJ2-1, with 10 bases matching TRBD2. V trimming: 4 bases; J trimming: 9 bases; junction bases outside the gene matches: 13. Germline V gene sequence: CDR1 SGHRS, CDR2 YFSETQ. This CDR3 has 16 residues. The CDR3 loop is CASSTPSGSGRSEQFF. DNA of the CDR3: TGCGCCAGCAGCACACCTAGCGGGAGCGGTAGAAGTGAGCAGTTCTTC.

The chain uses TRBV28 and TRBJ1-1; D possibly corresponds to TRBD1 (6 bases). Germline CDR1 reads MDHEN; CDR2 reads SYDVKM. The length of the CDR3 is 14 residues. V lost 5 bases and J lost 5, with 15 bases in between. For the CDR3, the DNA is TGTGCCAGCAGTCACAGGGCGTTGGTTACTGAAGCTTTCTTT. Encoded protein: CASSHRALVTEAFF.

This clone is a singleton in its sample. The CDR3 DNA follows: TGTGCCAGCAGTTTAGCCGGGGGGCTGGACGGGGAGCTGTTTTTT. Its protein product is CASSLAGGLDGELFF. The V call is TRBV28, the J call TRBJ2-2; D is perhaps TRBD2 (7 bases). CDR1 MDHEN and CDR2 SYDVKM come from the germline V gene. The CDR3 loop spans 15 amino acids. V was pared by 2 bases and J by 7 bases, with 14 bases between.

The chain is built from TRBV29-1 and TRBJ2-7, with 12 bases lining up with TRBD2. V shed 7 bases, J shed 6 bases, and the junction held 7 bases outside the gene matches. In germline, CDR1 is SQVTM, CDR2 ANQGSEA. CDR3 length equals 13 residues. CDR3 sequence (DNA): TGCAGCGCTAGGACTAGCGGGATTAGCGAGCAGTACTTC. Translated: CSARTSGISEQYF.

The chain links TRBV9 to TRBJ2-5; possibly TRBD1 for D (6 bases). Germline CDR1 reads SGDLS; CDR2 reads YYNGEE. The CDR3 totals 14 residues. The V end was cut by 3 bases, the J end by 5 bases, with 14 bases between. The CDR3 sequence is CASSATGLRETQYF. CDR3 bases: TGTGCCAGCAGCGCAACAGGGTTACGGGAGACCCAGTACTTC.

This chain uses TRBV19 with TRBJ2-6; a possible D gene is TRBD1 (6 bases). The CDR3 totals 18 residues. Germline loops: CDR1 LNHDA, CDR2 SQIVND (reference sequence). The germline V and J ends were trimmed by 5 bases and 1 base, with 18 bases remaining between them. Here the CDR3 DNA reads TGTGCCAGTAGTCCGCGGACCTCGAGGGGGTCTGGGGCCAACGTCCTGACTTTC. It translates to CASSPRTSRGSGANVLTF. Looking up the rest from reference TRBV19 and TRBJ2-6 gives the full variable domain: DGGITQSPKYLFRKEGQNVTLSCEQNLNHDAMYWYRQDPGQGLRLIYYSQIVNDFQKGDIAEGYSVSREKKESFPLTVTSAQKNPTAFYLCASSPRTSRGSGANVLTFGAGSRLTVL.

This clone occurred a few times. The genes are TRBV3-1 (or the pseudogene TRBV3-2) and TRBJ2-1; D perhaps matches TRBD2 (5 bases). CDR1 and CDR2 from the germline V gene are LGHDT and YNNKEL (reference sequence). CDR3 size: 16 residues. Trimming left V 5 bases short and J 7 bases short, with 21 bases between. CDR3 residues: CASSRHPGSPLNEQFF. The CDR3 bases are TGTGCCAGCAGCAGACACCCGGGGTCTCCTCTTAATGAGCAGTTCTTC.

The V gene is TRBV7-9, the J gene TRBJ2-7, with a tentative D call TRBD1 (5 bases). The ends were cut back, 5 bases at V and 6 bases at J, with 11 bases in the middle. Germline CDR1 and CDR2: SEHNR and FQNEAQ (reference sequence). CDR3 length: 12 residues. CDR3 loop: CASSVVGLEQYF. The DNA of the CDR3 is TGTGCCAGCAGCGTGGTGGGGCTCGAGCAGTACTTC.